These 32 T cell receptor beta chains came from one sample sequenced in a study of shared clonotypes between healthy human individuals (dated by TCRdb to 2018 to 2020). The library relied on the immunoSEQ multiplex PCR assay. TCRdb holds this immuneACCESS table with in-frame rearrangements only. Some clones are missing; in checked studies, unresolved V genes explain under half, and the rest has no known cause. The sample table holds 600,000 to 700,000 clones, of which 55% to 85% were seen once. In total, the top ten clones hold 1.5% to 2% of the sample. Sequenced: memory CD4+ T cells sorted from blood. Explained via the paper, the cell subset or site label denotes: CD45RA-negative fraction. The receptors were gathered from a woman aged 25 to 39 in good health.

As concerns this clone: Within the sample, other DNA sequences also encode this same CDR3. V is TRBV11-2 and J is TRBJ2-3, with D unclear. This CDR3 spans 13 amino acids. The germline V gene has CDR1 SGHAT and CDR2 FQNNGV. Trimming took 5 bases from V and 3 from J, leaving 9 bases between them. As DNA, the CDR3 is TGTGCCAGCAGCAGGCCTAGTACAGATACGCAGTATTTT. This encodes CASSRPSTDTQYF.

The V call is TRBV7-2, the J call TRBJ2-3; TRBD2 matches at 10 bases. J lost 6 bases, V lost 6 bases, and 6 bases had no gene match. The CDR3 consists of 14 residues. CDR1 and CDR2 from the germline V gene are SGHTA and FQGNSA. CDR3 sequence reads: CASRAGGSSDTQYF. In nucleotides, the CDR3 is TGTGCCAGCAGAGCGGGAGGGTCATCGGATACGCAGTATTTT.

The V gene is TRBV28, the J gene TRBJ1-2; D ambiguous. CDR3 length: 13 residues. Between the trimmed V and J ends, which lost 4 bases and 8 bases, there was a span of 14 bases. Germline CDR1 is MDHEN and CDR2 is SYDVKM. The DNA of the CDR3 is TGTGCCAGCAGTTCGACACGTCTAGGAGGCTACACCTTC. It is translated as CASSSTRLGGYTF.

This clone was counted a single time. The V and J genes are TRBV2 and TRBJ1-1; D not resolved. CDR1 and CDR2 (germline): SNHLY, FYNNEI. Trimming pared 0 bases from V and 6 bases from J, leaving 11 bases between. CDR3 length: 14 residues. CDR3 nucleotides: TGTGCCAGCAGTGAAGCGCTTGCCAGGTCTGAAGCTTTCTTT. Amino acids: CASSEALARSEAFF.

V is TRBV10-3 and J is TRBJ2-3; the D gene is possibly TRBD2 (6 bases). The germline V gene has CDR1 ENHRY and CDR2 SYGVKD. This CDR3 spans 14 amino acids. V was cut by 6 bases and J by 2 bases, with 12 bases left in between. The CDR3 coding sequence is TGTGCCATCAGAAACCGGGAGATCACAGATACGCAGTATTTT. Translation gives CAIRNREITDTQYF.

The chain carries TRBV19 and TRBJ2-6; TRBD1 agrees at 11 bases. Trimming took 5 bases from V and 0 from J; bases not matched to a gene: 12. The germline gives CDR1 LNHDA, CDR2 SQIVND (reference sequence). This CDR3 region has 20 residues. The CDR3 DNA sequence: TGTGCCAGTAGTCCCCTTAAAAGGGACAGGGGGATCTCTGGGGCCAACGTCCTGACTTTC. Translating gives CASSPLKRDRGISGANVLTF.

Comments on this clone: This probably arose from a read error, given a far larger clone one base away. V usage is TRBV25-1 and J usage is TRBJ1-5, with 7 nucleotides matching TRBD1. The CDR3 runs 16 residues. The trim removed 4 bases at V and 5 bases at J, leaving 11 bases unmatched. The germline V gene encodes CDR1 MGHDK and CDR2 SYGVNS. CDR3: CASSAATGAGYQPQHF. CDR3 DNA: TGTGCCAGCAGTGCCGCCACAGGGGCAGGCTATCAGCCCCAGCATTTT. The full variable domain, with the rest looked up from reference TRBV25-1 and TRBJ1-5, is EADIYQTPRYLVIGTGKKITLECSQTMGHDKMYWYQQDPGMELHLIHYSYGVNSTEKGDLSSESTVSRIRTEHFPLTLESARPSHTSQYLCASSAATGAGYQPQHFGDGTRLSIL.

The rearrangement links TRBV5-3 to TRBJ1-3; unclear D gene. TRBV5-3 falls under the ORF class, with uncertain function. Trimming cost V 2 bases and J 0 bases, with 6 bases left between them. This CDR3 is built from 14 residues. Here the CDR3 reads CARSFGSSGNTIYF. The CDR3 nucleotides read TGTGCCAGAAGCTTCGGGAGCTCTGGAAACACCATATATTTT.

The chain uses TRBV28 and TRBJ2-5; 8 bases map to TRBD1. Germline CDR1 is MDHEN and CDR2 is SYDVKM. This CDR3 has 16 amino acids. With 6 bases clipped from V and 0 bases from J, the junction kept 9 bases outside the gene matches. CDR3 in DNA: TGTGCCAGCAGCCAACGGACAGGGATGTACCAAGAGACCCAGTACTTC. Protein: CASSQRTGMYQETQYF.

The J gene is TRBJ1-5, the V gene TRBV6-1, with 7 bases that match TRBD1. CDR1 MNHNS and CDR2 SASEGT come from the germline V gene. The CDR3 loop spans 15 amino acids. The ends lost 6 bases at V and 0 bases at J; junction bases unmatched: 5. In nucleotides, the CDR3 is TGTGCCAGCAGCCCTGGGACAGATAGCAATCAGCCCCAGCATTTT. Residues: CASSPGTDSNQPQHF.

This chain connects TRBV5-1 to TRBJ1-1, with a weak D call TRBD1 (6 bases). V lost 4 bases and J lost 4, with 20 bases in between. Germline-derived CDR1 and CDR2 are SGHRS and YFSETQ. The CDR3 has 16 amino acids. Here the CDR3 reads CASSPLGQRVGTEAFF. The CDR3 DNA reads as TGCGCCAGCAGCCCACTTGGACAGCGCGTTGGCACTGAAGCTTTCTTT. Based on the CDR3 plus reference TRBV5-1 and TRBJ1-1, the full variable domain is KAGVTQTPRYLIKTRGQQVTLSCSPISGHRSVSWYQQTPGQGLQFLFEYFSETQRNKGNFPGRFSGRQFSNSRSEMNVSTLELGDSALYLCASSPLGQRVGTEAFFGQGTRLTVV.

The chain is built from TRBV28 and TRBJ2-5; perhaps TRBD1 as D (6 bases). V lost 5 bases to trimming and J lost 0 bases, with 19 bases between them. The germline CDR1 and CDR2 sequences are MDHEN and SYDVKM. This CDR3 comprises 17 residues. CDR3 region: CASSVGYGTPNQETQYF. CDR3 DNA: TGTGCCAGCAGTGTAGGATATGGGACACCTAACCAAGAGACCCAGTACTTC.

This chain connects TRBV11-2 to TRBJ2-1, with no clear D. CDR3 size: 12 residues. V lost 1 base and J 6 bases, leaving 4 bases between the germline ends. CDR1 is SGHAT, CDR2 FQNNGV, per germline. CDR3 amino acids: CASSLVRNEQFF. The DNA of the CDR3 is TGTGCCAGCAGCTTAGTTCGCAATGAGCAGTTCTTC. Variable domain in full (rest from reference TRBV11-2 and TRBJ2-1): EAGVAQSPRYKIIEKRQSVAFWCNPISGHATLYWYQQILGQGPKLLIQFQNNGVVDDSQLPKDRFSAERLKGVDSTLKIQPAKLEDSAVYLCASSLVRNEQFFGPGTRLTVL.

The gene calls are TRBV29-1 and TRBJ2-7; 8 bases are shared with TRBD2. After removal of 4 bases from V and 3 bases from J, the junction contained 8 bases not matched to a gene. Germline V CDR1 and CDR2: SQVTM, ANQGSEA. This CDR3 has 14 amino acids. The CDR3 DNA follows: TGCAGCGTTGTAAGCGCGGGAGGCATCTACGAGCAGTACTTC. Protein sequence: CSVVSAGGIYEQYF.

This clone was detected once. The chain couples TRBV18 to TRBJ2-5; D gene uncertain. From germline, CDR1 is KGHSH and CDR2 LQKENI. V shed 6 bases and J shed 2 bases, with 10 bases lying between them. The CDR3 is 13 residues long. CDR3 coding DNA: TGTGCCAGCTCTTCGGGTGAACAAGAGACCCAGTACTTC. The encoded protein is CASSSGEQETQYF.

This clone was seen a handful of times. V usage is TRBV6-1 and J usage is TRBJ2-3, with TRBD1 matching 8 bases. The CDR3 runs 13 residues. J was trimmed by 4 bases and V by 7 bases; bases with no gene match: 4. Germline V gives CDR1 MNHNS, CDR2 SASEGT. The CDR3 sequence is CASKGQASDTQYF. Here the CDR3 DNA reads TGTGCCAGCAAGGGACAGGCCTCAGATACGCAGTATTTT.

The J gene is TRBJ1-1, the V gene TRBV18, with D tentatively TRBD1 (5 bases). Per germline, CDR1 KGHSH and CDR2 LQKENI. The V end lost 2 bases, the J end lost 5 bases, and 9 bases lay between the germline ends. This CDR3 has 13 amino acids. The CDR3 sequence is CASSPSRGTEAFF. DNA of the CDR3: TGTGCCAGCTCACCATCGAGGGGAACTGAAGCTTTCTTT.

The CDR3 region is CASSLGGGDSTDTQYF. DNA of the CDR3: TGCGCCAGCAGCTTGGGAGGGGGCGATAGCACAGATACGCAGTATTTT. V gene TRBV5-1 combines with J gene TRBJ2-3; 7 bases match TRBD1. The germline V gene encodes CDR1 SGHRS and CDR2 YFSETQ. With 0 bases clipped from V and 0 bases from J, the junction kept 4 bases outside the gene matches. This CDR3 is built from 16 residues.

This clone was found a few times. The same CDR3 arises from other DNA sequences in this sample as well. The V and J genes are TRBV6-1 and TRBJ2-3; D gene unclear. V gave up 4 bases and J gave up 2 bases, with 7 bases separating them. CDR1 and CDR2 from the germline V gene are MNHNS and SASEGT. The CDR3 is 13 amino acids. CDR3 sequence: CASSGVSTDTQYF. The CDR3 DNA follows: TGTGCCAGCAGTGGCGTTTCCACAGATACGCAGTATTTT.

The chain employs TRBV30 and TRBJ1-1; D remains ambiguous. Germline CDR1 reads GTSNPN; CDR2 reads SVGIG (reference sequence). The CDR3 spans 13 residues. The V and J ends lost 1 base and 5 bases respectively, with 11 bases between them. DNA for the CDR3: TGTGCCTGGAGTGAGCGAAGTGAGACTGAAGCTTTCTTT. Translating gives CAWSERSETEAFF.

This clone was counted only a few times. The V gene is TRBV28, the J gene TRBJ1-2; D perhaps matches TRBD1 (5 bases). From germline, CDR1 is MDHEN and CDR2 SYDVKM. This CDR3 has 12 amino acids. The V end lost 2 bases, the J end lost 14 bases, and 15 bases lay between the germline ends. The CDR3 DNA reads TGTGCCAGCAGTTTAAGCCAGGCAGGGAAGACCTTC. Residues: CASSLSQAGKTF.

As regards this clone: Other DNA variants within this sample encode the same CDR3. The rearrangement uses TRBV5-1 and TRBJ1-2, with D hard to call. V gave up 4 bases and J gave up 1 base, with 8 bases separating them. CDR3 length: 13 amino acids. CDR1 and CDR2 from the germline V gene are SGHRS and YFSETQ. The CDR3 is CASSLERNYGYTF. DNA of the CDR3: TGCGCCAGCAGCCTGGAGCGTAACTATGGCTACACCTTC.

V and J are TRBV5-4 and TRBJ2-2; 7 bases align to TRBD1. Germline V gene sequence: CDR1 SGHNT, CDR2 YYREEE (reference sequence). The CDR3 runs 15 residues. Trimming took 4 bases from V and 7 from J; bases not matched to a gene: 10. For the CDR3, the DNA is TGTGCCAGCAGCGTACCGGGACAGTTTCTCGGGGAGCTGTTTTTT. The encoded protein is CASSVPGQFLGELFF.

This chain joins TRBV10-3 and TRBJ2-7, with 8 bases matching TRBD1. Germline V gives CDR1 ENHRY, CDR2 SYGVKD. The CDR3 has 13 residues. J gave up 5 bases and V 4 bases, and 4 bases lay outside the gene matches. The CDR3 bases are TGTGCCATCAGTGCGCAGGGGGCCAACGAGCAGTACTTC. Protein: CAISAQGANEQYF.

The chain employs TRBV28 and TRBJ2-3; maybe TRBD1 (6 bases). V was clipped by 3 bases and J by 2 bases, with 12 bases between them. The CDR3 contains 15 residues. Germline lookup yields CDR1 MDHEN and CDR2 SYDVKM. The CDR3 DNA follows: TGTGCCAGCAGTTTTCAGGGGCTAAACACAGATACGCAGTATTTT. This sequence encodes CASSFQGLNTDTQYF.

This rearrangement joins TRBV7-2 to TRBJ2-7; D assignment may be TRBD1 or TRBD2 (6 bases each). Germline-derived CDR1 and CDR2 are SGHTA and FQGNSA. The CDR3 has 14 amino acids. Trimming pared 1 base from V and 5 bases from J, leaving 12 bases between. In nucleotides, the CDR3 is TGTGCCAGCAGCTTAGAGCCGGGGGCGGACGAGCAGTACTTC. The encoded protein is CASSLEPGADEQYF.

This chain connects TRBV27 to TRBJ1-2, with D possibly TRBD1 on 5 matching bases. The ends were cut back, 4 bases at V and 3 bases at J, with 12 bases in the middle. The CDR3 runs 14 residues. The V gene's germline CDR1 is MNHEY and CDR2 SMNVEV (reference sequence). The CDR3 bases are TGTGCCAGCAGTTCGGGGGTCCGCTACTATGGCTACACCTTC. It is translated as CASSSGVRYYGYTF.

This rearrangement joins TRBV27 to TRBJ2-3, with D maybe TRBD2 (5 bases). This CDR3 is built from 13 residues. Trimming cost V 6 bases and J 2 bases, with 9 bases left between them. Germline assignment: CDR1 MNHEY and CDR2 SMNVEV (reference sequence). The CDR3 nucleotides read TGTGCCAGCAGGTGGAGGAACACAGATACGCAGTATTTT. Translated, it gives CASRWRNTDTQYF.

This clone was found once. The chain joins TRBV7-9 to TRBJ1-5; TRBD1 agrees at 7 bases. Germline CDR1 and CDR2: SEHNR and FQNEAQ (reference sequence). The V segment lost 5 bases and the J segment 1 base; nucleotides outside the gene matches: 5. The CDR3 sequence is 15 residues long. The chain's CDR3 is CASSLKTGSNQPQHF. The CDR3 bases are TGTGCCAGCAGCCTAAAGACAGGGAGCAATCAGCCCCAGCATTTT.

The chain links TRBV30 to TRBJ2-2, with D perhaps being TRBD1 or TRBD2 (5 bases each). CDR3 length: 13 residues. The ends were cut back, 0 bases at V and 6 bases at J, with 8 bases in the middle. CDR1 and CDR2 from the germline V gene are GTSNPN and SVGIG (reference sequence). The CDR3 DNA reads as TGTGCCTGGAGTGTAAGAGGGGCCGGGGAGCTGTTTTTT. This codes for CAWSVRGAGELFF.

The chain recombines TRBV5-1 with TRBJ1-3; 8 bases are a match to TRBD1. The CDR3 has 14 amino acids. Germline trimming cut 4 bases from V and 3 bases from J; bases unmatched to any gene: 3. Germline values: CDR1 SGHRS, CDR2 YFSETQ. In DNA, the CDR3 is TGCGCCAGCAGCCCGACAGGGGATGGAAACACCATATATTTT. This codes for CASSPTGDGNTIYF.

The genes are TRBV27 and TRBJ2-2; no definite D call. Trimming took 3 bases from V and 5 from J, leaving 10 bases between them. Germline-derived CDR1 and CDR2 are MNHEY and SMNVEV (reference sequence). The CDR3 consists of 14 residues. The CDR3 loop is CASSFPRVTGELFF. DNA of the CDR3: TGTGCCAGCAGTTTCCCTCGTGTGACCGGGGAGCTGTTTTTT.